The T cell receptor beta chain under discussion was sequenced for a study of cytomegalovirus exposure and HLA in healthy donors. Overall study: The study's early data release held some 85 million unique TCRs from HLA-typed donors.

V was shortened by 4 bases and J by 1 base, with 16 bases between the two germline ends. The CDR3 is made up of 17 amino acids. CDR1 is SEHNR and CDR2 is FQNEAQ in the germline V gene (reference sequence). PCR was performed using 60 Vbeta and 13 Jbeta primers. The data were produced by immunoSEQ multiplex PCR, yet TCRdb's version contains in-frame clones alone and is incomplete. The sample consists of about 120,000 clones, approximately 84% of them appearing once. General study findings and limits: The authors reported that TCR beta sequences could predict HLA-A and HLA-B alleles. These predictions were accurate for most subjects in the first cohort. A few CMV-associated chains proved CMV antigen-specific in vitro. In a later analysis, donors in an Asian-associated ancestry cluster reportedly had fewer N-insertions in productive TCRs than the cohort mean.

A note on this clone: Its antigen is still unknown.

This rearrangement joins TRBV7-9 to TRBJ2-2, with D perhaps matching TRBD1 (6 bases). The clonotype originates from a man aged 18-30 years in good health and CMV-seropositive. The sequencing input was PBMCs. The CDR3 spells CASSSPRDTMNTGELFF. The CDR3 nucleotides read TGTGCCAGCAGCTCGCCCCGGGACACTATGAACACCGGGGAGCTGTTTTTT.